The 6 T cell receptor beta chains in this list originate from one sample, sequenced in a study of blood T cell repertoires in COVID-19. Repertoires were generated with immunoSEQ multiplex PCR, while TCRdb's copy carries only in-frame clones and drops some. The table has some 120,000 clones, more than 75% seen once; the top ten hold 1.5%. The sequenced sample consisted of peripheral blood. The receptors were sampled from a human donor in a cohort sampled during active COVID-19.

The V gene is TRBV19, the J gene TRBJ1-1; possibly TRBD1 for D (6 bases). Germline assignment: CDR1 LNHDA and CDR2 SQIVND (reference sequence). The CDR3 length is 15 residues. Trimming removed 9 bases from V and 4 bases from J, with 21 bases in between. The chain's CDR3 is CASTSQTGLGTEAFF. In nucleotides, the CDR3 is TGTGCCAGCACATCCCAAACAGGGTTGGGCACTGAAGCTTTCTTT.

The V and J genes are TRBV11-2 and TRBJ2-3, with 13 positions matching TRBD2. This CDR3 is 17 amino acids long. V gave up 4 bases and J gave up 8 bases; unmatched junction bases: 12. Germline assignment: CDR1 SGHAT and CDR2 FQNNGV. CDR3 coding DNA: TGTGCCAGCAGCTCGCGTTGGACTAGCGGGAGTTCTGGTACGCAGTATTTT. It is translated as CASSSRWTSGSSGTQYF.

The chain carries TRBV4-1 and TRBJ2-7; 10 bases are shared with TRBD2. CDR1 MGHRA and CDR2 YSYEKL come from the germline V gene. V lost 4 bases to trimming and J lost 3 bases; unmatched junction nucleotides: 9. CDR3 length: 16 residues. The CDR3 loop reads CASSRISSGSGYEQYF. CDR3 nucleotide sequence: TGCGCCAGCAGCCGAATATCTAGCGGGAGTGGCTACGAGCAGTACTTC.

The gene calls are TRBV6-4 and TRBJ1-1; 8 bases line up with TRBD1. This CDR3 comprises 15 residues. Germline V gene lookup returns CDR1 MRHNA and CDR2 SNTAGT. Trimming cost V 4 bases and J 1 base; bases outside gene matches: 5. DNA for the CDR3: TGTGCCAGCAGTGCCCTCGGGACAGGGAACACTGAAGCTTTCTTT. Translated: CASSALGTGNTEAFF.

The chain joins TRBV5-4 to TRBJ2-2; tentative D call: TRBD2 (5 bases). CDR3 length: 15 amino acids. Trimming stripped 2 bases from V and 1 base from J, with 9 bases between. CDR1 is SGHNT, CDR2 YYREEE, per germline (reference sequence). The CDR3 loop is CASSFRGRNTGELFF. The CDR3, as DNA: TGTGCCAGCAGCTTTCGAGGGAGGAACACCGGGGAGCTGTTTTTT.

The chain recombines TRBV12-3 or TRBV12-4 with TRBJ1-1, with no clear D. Between the trimmed V and J ends, which lost 3 bases and 5 bases, there was a span of 10 bases. This CDR3 comprises 13 residues. The CDR3 loop is CASSFRRVTEAFF. CDR3 sequence (DNA): TGTGCCAGCAGTTTCCGGAGGGTGACTGAAGCTTTCTTT.